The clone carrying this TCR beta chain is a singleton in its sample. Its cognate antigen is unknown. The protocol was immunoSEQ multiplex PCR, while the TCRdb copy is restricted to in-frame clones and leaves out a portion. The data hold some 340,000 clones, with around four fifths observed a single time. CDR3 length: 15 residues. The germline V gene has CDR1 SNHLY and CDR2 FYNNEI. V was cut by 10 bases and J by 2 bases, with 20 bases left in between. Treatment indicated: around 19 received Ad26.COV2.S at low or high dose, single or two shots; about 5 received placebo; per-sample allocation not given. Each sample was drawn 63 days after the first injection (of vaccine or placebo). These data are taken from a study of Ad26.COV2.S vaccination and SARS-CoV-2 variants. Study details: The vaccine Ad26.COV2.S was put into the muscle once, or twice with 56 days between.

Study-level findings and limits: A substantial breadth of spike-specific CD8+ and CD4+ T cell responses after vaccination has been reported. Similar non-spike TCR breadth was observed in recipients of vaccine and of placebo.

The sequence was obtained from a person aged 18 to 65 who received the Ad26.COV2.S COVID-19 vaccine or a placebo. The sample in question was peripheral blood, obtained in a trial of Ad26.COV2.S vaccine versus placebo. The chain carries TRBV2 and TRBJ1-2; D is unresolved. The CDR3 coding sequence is TGTGCCACCCTCGCAAAGGAGGGAGTCAACTATGGCTACACCTTC. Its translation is CATLAKEGVNYGYTF.